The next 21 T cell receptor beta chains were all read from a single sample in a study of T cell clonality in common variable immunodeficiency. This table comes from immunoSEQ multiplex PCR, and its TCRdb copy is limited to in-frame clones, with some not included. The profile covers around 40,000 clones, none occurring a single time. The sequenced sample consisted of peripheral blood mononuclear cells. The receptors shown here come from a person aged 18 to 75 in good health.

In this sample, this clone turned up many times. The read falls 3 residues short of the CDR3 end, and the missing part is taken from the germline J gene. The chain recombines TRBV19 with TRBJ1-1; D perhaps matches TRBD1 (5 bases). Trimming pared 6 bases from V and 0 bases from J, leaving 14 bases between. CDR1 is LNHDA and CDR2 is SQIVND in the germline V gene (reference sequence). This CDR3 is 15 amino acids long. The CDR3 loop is CASSLAQVLNTEAFF. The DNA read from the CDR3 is TGTGCCAGTAGCCTCGCACAGGTTTTGAACACTGAA.

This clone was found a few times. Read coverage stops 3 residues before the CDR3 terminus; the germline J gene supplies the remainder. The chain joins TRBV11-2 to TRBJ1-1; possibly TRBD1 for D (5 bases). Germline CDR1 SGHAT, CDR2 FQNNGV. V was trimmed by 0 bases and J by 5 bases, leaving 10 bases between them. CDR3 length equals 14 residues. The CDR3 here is CASSLEGRVTEAFF. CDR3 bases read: TGTGCCAGCAGCTTAGAAGGCAGGGTTACTGAA.

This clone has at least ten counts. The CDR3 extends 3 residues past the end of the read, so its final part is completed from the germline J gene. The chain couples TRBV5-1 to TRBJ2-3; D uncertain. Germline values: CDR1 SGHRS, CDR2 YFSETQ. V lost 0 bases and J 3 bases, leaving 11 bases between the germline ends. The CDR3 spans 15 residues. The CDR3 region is CASSLALAPTDTQYF. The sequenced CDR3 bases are TGCGCCAGCAGCTTGGCATTAGCCCCTACAGATACG. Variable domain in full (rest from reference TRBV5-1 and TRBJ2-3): KAGVTQTPRYLIKTRGQQVTLSCSPISGHRSVSWYQQTPGQGLQFLFEYFSETQRNKGNFPGRFSGRQFSNSRSEMNVSTLELGDSALYLCASSLALAPTDTQYFGPGTRLTVL.

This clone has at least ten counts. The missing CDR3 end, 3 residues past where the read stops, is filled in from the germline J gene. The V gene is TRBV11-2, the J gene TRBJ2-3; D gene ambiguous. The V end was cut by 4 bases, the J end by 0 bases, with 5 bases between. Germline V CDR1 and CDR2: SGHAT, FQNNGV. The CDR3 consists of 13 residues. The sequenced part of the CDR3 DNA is TGTGCCAGCAGCTCGGTTAGCACAGATACG. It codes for CASSSVSTDT. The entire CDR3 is CASSSVSTDTQYF.

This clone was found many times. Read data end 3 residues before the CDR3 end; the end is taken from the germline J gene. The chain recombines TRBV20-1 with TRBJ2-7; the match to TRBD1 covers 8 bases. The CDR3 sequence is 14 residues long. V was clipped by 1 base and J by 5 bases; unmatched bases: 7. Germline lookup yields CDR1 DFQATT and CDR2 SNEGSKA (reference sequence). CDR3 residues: CSARVSQGDNEQYF. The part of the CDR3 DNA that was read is TGCAGTGCTAGAGTATCACAGGGGGACAACGAG.

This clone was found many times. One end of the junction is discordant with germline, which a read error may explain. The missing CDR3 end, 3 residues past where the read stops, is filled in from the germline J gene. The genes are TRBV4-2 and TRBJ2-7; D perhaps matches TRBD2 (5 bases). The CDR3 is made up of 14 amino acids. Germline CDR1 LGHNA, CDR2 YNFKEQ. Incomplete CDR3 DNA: TGCGCCAGCAGCCAAGATAGAGGGTTCAACGAG. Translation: CASSQDRGFNE. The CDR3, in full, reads CASSQDRGFNEQYF.

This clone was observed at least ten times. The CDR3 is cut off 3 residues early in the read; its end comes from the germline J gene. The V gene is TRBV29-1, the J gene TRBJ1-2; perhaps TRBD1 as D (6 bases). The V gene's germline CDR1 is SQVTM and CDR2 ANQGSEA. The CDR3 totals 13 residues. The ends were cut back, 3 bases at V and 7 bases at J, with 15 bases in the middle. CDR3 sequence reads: CSVDGAGVGGYTF. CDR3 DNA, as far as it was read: TGCAGCGTTGATGGGGCAGGGGTGGGTGGC.

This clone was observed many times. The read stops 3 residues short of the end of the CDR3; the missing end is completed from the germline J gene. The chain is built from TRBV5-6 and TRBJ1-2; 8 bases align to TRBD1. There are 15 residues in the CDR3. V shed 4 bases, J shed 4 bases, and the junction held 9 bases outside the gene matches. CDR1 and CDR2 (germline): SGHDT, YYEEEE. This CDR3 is CASSPGQGVSYGYTF. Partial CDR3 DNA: TGTGCCAGCAGCCCCGGACAGGGTGTTTCCTATGGC.

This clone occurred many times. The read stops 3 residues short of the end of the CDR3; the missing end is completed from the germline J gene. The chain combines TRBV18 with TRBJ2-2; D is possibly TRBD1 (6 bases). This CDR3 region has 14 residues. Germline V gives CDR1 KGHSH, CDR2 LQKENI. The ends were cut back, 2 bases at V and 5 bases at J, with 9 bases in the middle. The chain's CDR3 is CASSPVTGTGELFF. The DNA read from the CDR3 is TGTGCCAGCTCACCAGTTACAGGGACCGGGGAG.

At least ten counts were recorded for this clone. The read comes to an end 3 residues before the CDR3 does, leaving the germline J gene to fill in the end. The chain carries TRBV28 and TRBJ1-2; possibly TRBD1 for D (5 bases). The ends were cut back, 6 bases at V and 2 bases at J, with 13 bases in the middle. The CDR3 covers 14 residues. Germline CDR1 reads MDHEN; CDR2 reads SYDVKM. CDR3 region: CASRFGRANYGYTF. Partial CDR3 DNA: TGTGCCAGCAGATTTGGCAGGGCAAACTATGGC.

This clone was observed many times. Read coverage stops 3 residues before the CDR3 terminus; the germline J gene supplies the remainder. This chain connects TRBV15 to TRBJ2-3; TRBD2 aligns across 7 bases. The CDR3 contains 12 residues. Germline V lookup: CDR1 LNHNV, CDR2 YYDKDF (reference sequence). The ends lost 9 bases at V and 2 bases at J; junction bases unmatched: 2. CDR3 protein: CATGGNTDTQYF. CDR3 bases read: TGTGCCACGGGGGGGAACACAGATACG.

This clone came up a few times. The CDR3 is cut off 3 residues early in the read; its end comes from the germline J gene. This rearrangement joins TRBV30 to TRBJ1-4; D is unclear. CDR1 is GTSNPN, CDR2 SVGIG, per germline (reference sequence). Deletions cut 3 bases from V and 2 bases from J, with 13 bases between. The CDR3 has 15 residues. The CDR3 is CAWRERLITNEKLFF. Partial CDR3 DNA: TGTGCCTGGAGAGAAAGACTGATTACTAATGAAAAA. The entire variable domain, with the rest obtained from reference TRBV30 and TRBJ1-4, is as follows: SQTIHQWPATLVQPVGSPLSLECTVEGTSNPNLYWYRQAAGRGLQLLFYSVGIGQISSEVPQNLSASRPQDRQFILSSKKLLLSDSGFYLCAWRERLITNEKLFFGSGTQLSVL.

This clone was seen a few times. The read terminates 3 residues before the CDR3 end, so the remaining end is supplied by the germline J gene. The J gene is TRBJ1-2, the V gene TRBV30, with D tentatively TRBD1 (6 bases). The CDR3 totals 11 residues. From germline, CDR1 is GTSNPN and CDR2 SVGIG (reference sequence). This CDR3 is CAWRDSYDYTF. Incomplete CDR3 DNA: TGTGCCTGGAGGGACAGCTACGAC.

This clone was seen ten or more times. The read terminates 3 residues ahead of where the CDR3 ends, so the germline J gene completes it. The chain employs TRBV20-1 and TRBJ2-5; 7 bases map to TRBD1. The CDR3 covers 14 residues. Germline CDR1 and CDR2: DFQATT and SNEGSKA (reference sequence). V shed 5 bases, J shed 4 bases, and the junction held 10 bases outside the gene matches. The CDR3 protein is CSAYATGLGETQYF. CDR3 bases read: TGCAGTGCTTATGCGACAGGGTTAGGAGAGACC.

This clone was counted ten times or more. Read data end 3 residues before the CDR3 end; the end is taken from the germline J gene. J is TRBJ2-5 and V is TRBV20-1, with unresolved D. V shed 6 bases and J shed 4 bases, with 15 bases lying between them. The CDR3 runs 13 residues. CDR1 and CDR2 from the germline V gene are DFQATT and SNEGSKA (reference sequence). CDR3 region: CSAPPPWLETQYF. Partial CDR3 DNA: TGCAGTGCCCCTCCCCCCTGGCTAGAGACC.

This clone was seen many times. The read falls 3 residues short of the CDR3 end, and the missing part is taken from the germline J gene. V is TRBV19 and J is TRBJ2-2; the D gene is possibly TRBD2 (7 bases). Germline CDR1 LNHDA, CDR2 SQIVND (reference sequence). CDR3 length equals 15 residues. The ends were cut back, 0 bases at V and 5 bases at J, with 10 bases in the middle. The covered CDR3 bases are TGTGCCAGTAGTATAGAGGGGGGGCTGACCGGGGAG. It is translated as CASSIEGGLTGE. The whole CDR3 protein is CASSIEGGLTGELFF.

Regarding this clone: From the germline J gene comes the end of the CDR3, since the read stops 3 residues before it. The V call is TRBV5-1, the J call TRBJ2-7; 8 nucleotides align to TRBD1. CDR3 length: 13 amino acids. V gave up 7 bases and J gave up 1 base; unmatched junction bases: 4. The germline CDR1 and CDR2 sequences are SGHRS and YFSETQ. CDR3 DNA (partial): TGCGCCAGCGGTCAGGGGGCTTCCTACGAG. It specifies CASGQGASYE. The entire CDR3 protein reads CASGQGASYEQYF. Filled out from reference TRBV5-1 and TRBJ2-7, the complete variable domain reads KAGVTQTPRYLIKTRGQQVTLSCSPISGHRSVSWYQQTPGQGLQFLFEYFSETQRNKGNFPGRFSGRQFSNSRSEMNVSTLELGDSALYLCASGQGASYEQYFGPGTRLTVT.

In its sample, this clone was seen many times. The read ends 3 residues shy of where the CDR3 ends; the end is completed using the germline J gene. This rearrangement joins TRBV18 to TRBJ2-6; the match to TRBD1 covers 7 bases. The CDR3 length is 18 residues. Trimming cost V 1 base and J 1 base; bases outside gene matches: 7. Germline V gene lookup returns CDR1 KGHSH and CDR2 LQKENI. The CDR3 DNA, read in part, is TGTGCCAGCTCACCACAAGGGCAGGGGGTATCTGGGGCCAACGTC. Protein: CASSPQGQGVSGANV. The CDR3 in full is CASSPQGQGVSGANVLTF.

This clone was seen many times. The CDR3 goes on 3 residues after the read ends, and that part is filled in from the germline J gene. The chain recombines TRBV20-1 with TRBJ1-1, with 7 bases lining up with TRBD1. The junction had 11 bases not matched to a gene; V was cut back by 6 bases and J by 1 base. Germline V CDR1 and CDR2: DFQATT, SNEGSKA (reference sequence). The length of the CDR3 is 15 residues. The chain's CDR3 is CSAVKWGTANTEAFF. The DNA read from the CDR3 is TGCAGTGCCGTTAAATGGGGGACAGCGAACACTGAA.

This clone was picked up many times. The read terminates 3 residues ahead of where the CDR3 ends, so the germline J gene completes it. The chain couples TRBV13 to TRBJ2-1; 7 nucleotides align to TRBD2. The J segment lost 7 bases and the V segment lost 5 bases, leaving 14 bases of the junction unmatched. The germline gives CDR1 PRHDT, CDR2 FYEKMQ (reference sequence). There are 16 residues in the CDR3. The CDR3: CASSGLEAGDWNEQFF. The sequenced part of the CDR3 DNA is TGTGCCAGCAGCGGACTAGAAGCAGGAGACTGGAATGAG.

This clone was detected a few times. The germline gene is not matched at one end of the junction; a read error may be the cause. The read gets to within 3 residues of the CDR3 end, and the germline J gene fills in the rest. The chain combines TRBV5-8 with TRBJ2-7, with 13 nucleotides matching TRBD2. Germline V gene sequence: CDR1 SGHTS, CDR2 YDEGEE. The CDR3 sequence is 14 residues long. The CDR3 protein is CASRLGLAGYEQYF. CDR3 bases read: TGTGCCAGCAGGTTGGGACTAGCGGGGTACGAG.